This is a list of T cell receptor beta chains from one sample in a study of cytomegalovirus exposure and HLA in healthy donors. The protocol was immunoSEQ multiplex PCR, while the TCRdb copy is restricted to in-frame clones and leaves out a portion. The data show around 85,000 clones, around three quarters seen once. Sequenced sample: PBMCs. The receptors originated from a male donor in good health and CMV-seronegative. CDR3s include the opening cysteine and the closing phenylalanine or tryptophan. Fields, in order: V gene, D gene, J gene, clone size, CDR3 DNA, CDR3 protein. D genes are given only for firm matches. Clone size is stated in some rows and not others, as once, few, many or a class when expanded.

>TRBV7-2|TRBD1|TRBJ2-7|-
TGTGCCAGCAGCCTGTTTCAGGGGGTTTACGAGCAGTACTTC
CASSLFQGVYEQYF
>TRBV19|TRBD1|TRBJ2-5|-
TGTGCCAGTAGTACGGACAGGGGGCACGAGACCCAGTACTTC
CASSTDRGHETQYF
>TRBV4-1|-|TRBJ1-2|-
TGCGCCAGCAGTTATTCCCGCACTACAAAAAACTATGGCTACACCTTC
CASSYSRTTKNYGYTF
>TRBV6-5|-|TRBJ1-2|-
TGTGCCAGCAGTCCCAGGACACCCTATGGCTACACCTTC
CASSPRTPYGYTF
>TRBV9|-|TRBJ2-2|-
TGTGCCAGCAGCGGAGCCGGACAGAACACCGGGGAGCTGTTTTTT
CASSGAGQNTGELFF
>TRBV7-7|-|TRBJ2-3|-
TGTGCTAGCAGCCCGGACTACACACAACGGGATACGCAGTATTTT
CASSPDYTQRDTQYF
>TRBV5-1|TRBD1|TRBJ1-1|-
TGCGCCAGCAGCCCGGACAGGTTAAAGACTGAAGCTTTCTTT
CASSPDRLKTEAFF
>TRBV30|-|TRBJ2-7|-
TGTGCCTGGACCTTGGGGGCCGAGCAGTACTTC
CAWTLGAEQYF
>TRBV6-1|TRBD2|TRBJ2-7|-
TGTGCCAGCAGAATAGCGGGGGGGCCCCGCGAGCAGTACTTC
CASRIAGGPREQYF
>TRBV5-1|-|TRBJ1-3|-
TGCGCCAGCAGCTCAGGACATACCTCTGGAAACACCATATATTTT
CASSSGHTSGNTIYF
>TRBV19|-|TRBJ2-3|-
TGTGCCAGTAGTATAGGGGAGAGCGCAGATACGCAGTATTTT
CASSIGESADTQYF
>TRBV27|-|TRBJ1-2|-
TGTGCCAGCAGTTCCCTGATCGGGAGCAACTATGGCTACACCTTC
CASSSLIGSNYGYTF
>TRBV27|TRBD2|TRBJ2-1|-
TGTGCCAGCAGTCGAACCGGGACTAGCGGGACCAATGAGCAGTTCTTC
CASSRTGTSGTNEQFF
>TRBV11-2|-|TRBJ2-7|-
TGTGCCAGCAGCTTAGACGGACTTAGCTCCTACGAGCAGTACTTC
CASSLDGLSSYEQYF
>TRBV7-2|TRBD2|TRBJ2-1|-
TGTGCCAGCAGCTTAGGTCTAGCGGGGGAGCAGTTCTTC
CASSLGLAGEQFF
>TRBV7-8|-|TRBJ2-7|-
TGTGCCAGCAGCTTAGCTAGCATCTACGAGCAGTACTTC
CASSLASIYEQYF
>TRBV29-1|TRBD2|TRBJ2-3|once
TGCAGCGTTGAAGGGACTAGCGGGAGTCGTACGGGCACAGATACGCAGTATTTT
CSVEGTSGSRTGTDTQYF
>TRBV9|TRBD2|TRBJ2-3|few
TGTGCCAGCAGCATACTAGCGGGGGGGTCGACAGATACGCAGTATTTT
CASSILAGGSTDTQYF